Presented here are 29 T cell receptor delta chains from one specimen sequenced in a study of human gamma delta and Vdelta1 T cells. TCRdb reran clone calling via CATT on the PCR reads. The sample consists of roughly 6,500 delta-chain clones, roughly a tenth of them appearing once. Sequencing was performed on naive CD27+ Vdelta1 gamma-delta T cells from blood. Receptors were obtained from a human donor in good health.

This clone was counted only a few times. This DNA's translation and the protein TCRdb lists, from a much larger clone, do not match at residue 12, likely due to a read error; the protein shown is translated from the DNA. The chain employs TRDV1 and TRDJ1; TRDD3 aligns across 10 bases. V dropped 4 bases and J dropped 3; count of bases not matched to a gene: 11. Germline CDR1 reads TSWWSYY; CDR2 reads QGS. The CDR3 loop spans 17 amino acids. The CDR3 here is CALGVRYWGMRADKLIF. In nucleotides, the CDR3 is TGTGCTCTTGGGGTCCGGTACTGGGGGATGCGCGCCGATAAACTCATCTTT.

Remarks on this clone: The protein TCRdb gives is from a much larger clone and does not agree with this DNA's translation at residue 3, likely a read error; the protein shown here comes from the DNA. The V call is TRDV1, the J call TRDJ1; TRDD3 is a possible D gene (6 bases). Germline V gene data show CDR1 as TSWWSYY and CDR2 as QGS. The CDR3 has 18 residues. Here the CDR3 DNA reads TGTGCTCCTGGGGTCCCGTCTCGGAGGGGGTCTGACACCGATAAACTCATCTTT. Amino acids: CAPGVPSRRGSDTDKLIF.

This clone is termed large. Other DNA sequences in the same sample also yield this CDR3. The gene calls are TRDV1 and TRDJ1; the match to TRDD3 covers 7 bases. The trim removed 4 bases at V and 0 bases at J, leaving 20 bases unmatched. This CDR3 is 20 amino acids long. Germline loops: CDR1 TSWWSYY, CDR2 QGS. CDR3 nucleotides: TGTGCTCTTGGGGCTCGGCCCCAACGAAGTCGTTGGGGGAACACCGATAAACTCATCTTT. Protein: CALGARPQRSRWGNTDKLIF.

This clone was counted a few times. A much bigger clone sits one base away, suggesting this may be a read error. The same CDR3 also results from other DNA sequences found in this sample. This chain joins TRDV1 and TRDJ1; TRDD3 matches 12 bases. V shed 3 bases and J 4 bases; nucleotides not matched to a gene: 15. Germline CDR1 and CDR2: TSWWSYY and QGS. The CDR3 has 19 residues. The CDR3 here is CALGERSGSGGYAVDKLIF. The CDR3 coding sequence is TGTGCTCTTGGGGAGCGCTCCGGGTCTGGGGGATACGCGGTCGATAAACTCATCTTT.

In regard to this clone: A read error is the likely source, as a far larger clone sits one nucleotide away. The V and J genes are TRDV1 and TRDJ1, with 12 bases matching TRDD3. Germline CDR1 TSWWSYY, CDR2 QGS. There are 28 residues in the CDR3. The V gene end was trimmed by 4 bases and the J gene end by 0 bases; junction bases not matched to a gene: 39. In nucleotides, the CDR3 is TGTGCTCTTGGGGGACTTCTGCCTTCCTCCAGGTTGGGTACTGGGGGATACCTTACGTGGTCGTACACCGATAAACTCATCTTT. It encodes CALGGLLPSSRLGTGGYLTWSYTDKLIF.

Note on this clone: The junction does not match germline at one end; this may be a read error. Other DNA sequences in the same sample also yield this CDR3. The chain employs TRDV1 and TRDJ1; 10 positions match TRDD3. Germline CDR1 reads TSWWSYY; CDR2 reads QGS. This CDR3 has 16 residues. The CDR3 nucleotides are TGTGCCCTTGGGGCTAGGGGCTGGGGGATAGGAGGTAAACTCATCTTT. It codes for CALGARGWGIGGKLIF.

The rearrangement links TRDV1 to TRDJ1; 9 nucleotides line up with TRDD3. The J segment lost 7 bases and the V segment lost 0 bases, leaving 15 bases of the junction unmatched. The CDR3 sequence is 18 residues long. The germline V gene has CDR1 TSWWSYY and CDR2 QGS. In nucleotides, the CDR3 is TGTGCTCTTGGGGAACTATATCTCGAGTACTGGGGGAGGGGTAAACTCATCTTT. Its translation is CALGELYLEYWGRGKLIF.

This chain connects TRDV1 to TRDJ1; D perhaps matches TRDD3 (5 bases). The CDR3 sequence is 19 residues long. Per germline, CDR1 TSWWSYY and CDR2 QGS. V lost 8 bases, J lost 0 bases, and 28 bases lay in between. The CDR3, as DNA: TGTGCTCTTAGTCTCCGGACTACGAGGGGGGTACGGAACACCGATAAACTCATCTTT. The encoded protein is CALSLRTTRGVRNTDKLIF.

A note on this clone: It is likely a read error: a sequence one base away is far more abundant. The same CDR3 can be traced to other DNA sequences in this sample. V is TRDV1 and J is TRDJ2; D unresolved. This CDR3 spans 19 amino acids. CDR1 and CDR2 (germline): TSWWSYY, QGS. Trimming took 9 bases from V and 8 from J, leaving 34 bases between them. The CDR3 DNA sequence: TGTGCTCTCGGGTCCCCCTCAGGGAGGATGCGTCAGGTGAGGGCACAACTCTTCTTT. This gives the protein CALGSPSGRMRQVRAQLFF.

Comment on this clone: A much bigger clone sits one base away, suggesting this may be a read error. The chain links TRDV1 to TRDJ1, with 13 bases identical to TRDD3. The V and J ends lost 0 bases and 6 bases, in that order; junction bases with no gene match: 19. The CDR3 runs 21 residues. The germline gives CDR1 TSWWSYY, CDR2 QGS. The CDR3 DNA reads as TGTGCTCTTGGGGAACTTGTAACCTATACTGGGGGATACGCGTTCCCCAATAAACTCATCTTT. Residues: CALGELVTYTGGYAFPNKLIF.

The V gene is TRDV1, the J gene TRDJ1, with 9 bases matching TRDD3. This CDR3 region has 24 residues. The germline CDR1 and CDR2 sequences are TSWWSYY and QGS. Trimming cost V 3 bases and J 0 bases; bases outside gene matches: 29. The DNA for the CDR3 is TGTGCTCTTGGGGAGTCCCTCCCTCTTCCGGGCTACTGGGGGACTTACTCTTACACCGATAAACTCATCTTT. Translated: CALGESLPLPGYWGTYSYTDKLIF.

The chain has TRDV1 and TRDJ1, with 9 bases that match TRDD3. The germline V gene has CDR1 TSWWSYY and CDR2 QGS. The CDR3 totals 25 residues. The V segment lost 1 base and the J segment 2 bases; nucleotides outside the gene matches: 32. Here the CDR3 reads CALGEPGRFPTRTGGPGLKTDKLIF. CDR3 nucleotide sequence: TGTGCTCTTGGGGAACCAGGCAGATTTCCTACCCGTACTGGGGGACCCGGTTTAAAGACCGATAAACTCATCTTT.

In its sample, this clone was seen a few times. TCRdb records a much larger clone's protein for this DNA, with a difference at residue 3 that likely arises from a read error; the protein given is the translation of the DNA. This chain links TRDV1 with TRDJ1, with TRDD3 identical over 9 bases. Germline V gene data show CDR1 as TSWWSYY and CDR2 as QGS. CDR3 size: 19 residues. The CDR3 sequence: CAIGESSYRGIQYTDKLIF. The CDR3, as DNA: TGTGCTATTGGGGAATCATCATATAGGGGGATACAATACACCGATAAACTCATCTTT.

For this clone: Other DNA sequences in the same sample also yield this CDR3. This chain links TRDV1 with TRDJ1, with D perhaps TRDD2 (9 bases). Deletions cut 4 bases from V and 0 bases from J, with 36 bases between. This CDR3 comprises 23 residues. Germline values: CDR1 TSWWSYY, CDR2 QGS. The CDR3 sequence is CALGGRSYPSYRRGIAYTDKLIF. In DNA, the CDR3 is TGTGCTCTTGGGGGTCGCTCTTACCCTTCCTACAGAAGGGGGATAGCGTACACCGATAAACTCATCTTT.

This clone was recorded a few times. Being one base from a much bigger clone, this may be a read error. This sample also contains other DNA sequences that code for the same CDR3. The rearrangement links TRDV1 to TRDJ1; TRDD3 aligns across 8 bases. V was pared by 9 bases and J by 1 base, with 22 bases of the junction left unmatched. Germline V lookup: CDR1 TSWWSYY, CDR2 QGS. The CDR3 is made up of 19 amino acids. This CDR3 reads CALGIHLRGIRMGTDKLIF. DNA for the CDR3: TGTGCTCTCGGGATCCACCTACGAGGGATACGCATGGGCACCGATAAACTCATCTTT.

This clone showed up just a few times. The gene calls are TRDV1 and TRDJ1; D uncertain. Per germline, CDR1 TSWWSYY and CDR2 QGS. V was shortened by 8 bases and J by 0 bases, with 28 bases between the two germline ends. The CDR3 is 19 amino acids. CDR3 nucleotides: TGTGCTCTTAGGATCCGCGCACCTCCCTCGGGTGGACACACCGATAAACTCATCTTT. Protein sequence: CALRIRAPPSGGHTDKLIF.

The chain has TRDV1 and TRDJ1, with D unresolved. The CDR3 spans 16 residues. Trimming pared 0 bases from V and 7 bases from J, leaving 18 bases between. Germline CDR1 reads TSWWSYY; CDR2 reads QGS. CDR3 sequence: CALGELSRLRTSKLIF. CDR3 nucleotides: TGTGCTCTTGGGGAACTTTCCCGGCTGAGAACGAGTAAACTCATCTTT.

This clone occurred many times. The same CDR3 is also encoded by other DNA sequences in this sample. The genes are TRDV1 and TRDJ1; 7 bases agree with TRDD3. The CDR3 runs to 29 residues. J lost 0 bases, V lost 1 base, and 44 bases had no gene match. The V gene's germline CDR1 is TSWWSYY and CDR2 QGS. Written as DNA, the CDR3 is TGTGCTCTTGGGGAACCCACCGCCGGATACCACGACGACTTCTTCACATCGGGGGGGATCGTCAAGTACACCGATAAACTCATCTTT. Its protein product is CALGEPTAGYHDDFFTSGGIVKYTDKLIF.

This clone is medium-sized within its sample. This chain connects TRDV1 to TRDJ1, with 8 bases matching TRDD3. There are 19 residues in the CDR3. Germline V CDR1 and CDR2: TSWWSYY, QGS. V lost 5 bases to trimming and J lost 2 bases; unmatched junction nucleotides: 19. The CDR3 nucleotides are TGTGCTCTTGGGATGGTCAGGGGGCGGGGATACCCACAGACCGATAAACTCATCTTT. Protein: CALGMVRGRGYPQTDKLIF.

This clone is judged large. This sample includes further DNA sequences coding for the same CDR3. The chain has TRDV1 and TRDJ1, with TRDD3 matching 13 bases. Looked up from germline, CDR1 is TSWWSYY and CDR2 is QGS. Trimming cost V 4 bases and J 2 bases; bases outside gene matches: 19. This CDR3 region has 21 residues. CDR3 nucleotides: TGTGCTCTTGGGGCCTATCCCAACTGGGGGATACGGGCTGGGCGGACCGATAAACTCATCTTT. Amino acids: CALGAYPNWGIRAGRTDKLIF.

A remark on this clone: This may stem from a read error, because a much larger clone lies one nucleotide away. The V gene is TRDV2, the J gene TRDJ1; the D gene is possibly TRDD3 (5 bases). CDR1 is GEAIGNYY, CDR2 EKD, per germline. The CDR3 covers 12 residues. This chain's CDR3 is CACDTWGIKLTF. In nucleotides, the CDR3 is TGTGCCTGTGACACCTGGGGTATTAAACTCACCTTT.

This clone has a handful of counts. The chain employs TRDV1 and TRDJ1; the match to TRDD3 covers 12 bases. V gave up 3 bases and J gave up 7 bases; unmatched junction bases: 18. From germline, CDR1 is TSWWSYY and CDR2 QGS. The CDR3 sequence is 19 residues long. The CDR3 bases are TGTGCTCTTGGGGAGCGACTGGGGGATACCAAGATATTTAAGGGTAAACTCATCTTT. Its translation is CALGERLGDTKIFKGKLIF.

In this sample, this clone is large. Other DNA variants within this sample encode the same CDR3. The chain links TRDV1 to TRDJ1; TRDD3 matches 7 bases. Germline values: CDR1 TSWWSYY, CDR2 QGS. This CDR3 is 21 amino acids long. J was trimmed by 0 bases and V by 2 bases; bases with no gene match: 21. The CDR3 DNA sequence: TGTGCTCTTGGGGAATTGAGGCTCTGGGGGGCCGACCGAAAGTACACCGATAAACTCATCTTT. Translated, it gives CALGELRLWGADRKYTDKLIF.

As regards this clone: A much larger clone lies a single base off, so this may be a read error. Other DNA sequences in the same sample also yield this CDR3. This chain links TRDV1 with TRDJ1; TRDD3 is a possible D gene (5 bases). The germline V gene encodes CDR1 TSWWSYY and CDR2 QGS. This CDR3 has 17 amino acids. V dropped 2 bases and J dropped 8 bases, with 24 bases sitting between them. The CDR3: CALGEGQRSTGFSKLIF. The CDR3 DNA reads TGTGCTCTTGGGGAAGGCCAACGTAGTACTGGTTTTTCGAAACTCATCTTT.

This clone was counted ten times or more. V usage is TRDV2 and J usage is TRDJ1; TRDD3 agrees at 9 bases. The J segment lost 11 bases and the V segment lost 3 bases, leaving 15 bases of the junction unmatched. In germline, CDR1 is GEAIGNYY, CDR2 EKD. This CDR3 has 15 residues. CDR3 sequence: CACDSTRGIPKKLIF. The CDR3 coding sequence is TGTGCCTGTGACTCCACACGGGGGATACCGAAGAAGCTCATCTTT.

As regards this clone: This likely reflects a read error, since a far larger clone is one base away. The sample carries other DNA sequences with the same CDR3. This sequence joins TRDV1 and TRDJ1; 8 nucleotides match TRDD2. The CDR3 consists of 24 residues. Germline V gene lookup returns CDR1 TSWWSYY and CDR2 QGS. V shed 0 bases, J shed 1 base, and the junction held 28 bases outside the gene matches. CDR3 coding DNA: TGTGCTCTTGGGGAACTCTTCCTACGTACCCCACTCACTCGGGGGACCTCATTCACCGATAAACTCATCTTT. Residues: CALGELFLRTPLTRGTSFTDKLIF.

This clone occurred a few times. This likely came from a read error, as a far larger clone is one base away. Other DNA sequences in this specimen translate into the identical CDR3. This chain joins TRDV2 and TRDJ3, with D tentatively TRDD3 (5 bases). The CDR3 is made up of 16 amino acids. Looked up from germline, CDR1 is GEAIGNYY and CDR2 is EKD. As DNA, the CDR3 is TGTGCCTGTGCTAGTCGGGGTACCTGGGACACCCGCCAGATGTTTTTC. This translates into CACASRGTWDTRQMFF.

This clone has more than one count but fewer than ten. TCRdb pairs this DNA with a much larger clone's protein that differs at residue 15, likely a read error; the protein shown was translated from the DNA. The chain recombines TRDV1 with TRDJ1; possible D gene TRDD3, 9 bases. Per the germline V gene, CDR1 is TSWWSYY and CDR2 is QGS. The CDR3 contains 18 residues. CDR3 sequence: CALGERFLQRGDTHNLIF. CDR3 coding DNA: TGTGCTCTTGGGGAACGCTTCCTACAAAGGGGGGATACTCATAACCTCATCTTT.

This clone turned up a few times. The protein TCRdb lists belongs to a much larger clone and differs from this DNA's translation at residue 11, which points to a read error; the protein shown is made from the DNA. This sequence joins TRDV1 and TRDJ1; TRDD2 aligns across 7 bases. There are 14 residues in the CDR3. Germline V gene sequence: CDR1 TSWWSYY, CDR2 QGS. DNA of the CDR3: TGTGCTCTTGGGTTAGCCTTCCTCCACGATCAACTCATCTTT. Its translation is CALGLAFLHDQLIF.